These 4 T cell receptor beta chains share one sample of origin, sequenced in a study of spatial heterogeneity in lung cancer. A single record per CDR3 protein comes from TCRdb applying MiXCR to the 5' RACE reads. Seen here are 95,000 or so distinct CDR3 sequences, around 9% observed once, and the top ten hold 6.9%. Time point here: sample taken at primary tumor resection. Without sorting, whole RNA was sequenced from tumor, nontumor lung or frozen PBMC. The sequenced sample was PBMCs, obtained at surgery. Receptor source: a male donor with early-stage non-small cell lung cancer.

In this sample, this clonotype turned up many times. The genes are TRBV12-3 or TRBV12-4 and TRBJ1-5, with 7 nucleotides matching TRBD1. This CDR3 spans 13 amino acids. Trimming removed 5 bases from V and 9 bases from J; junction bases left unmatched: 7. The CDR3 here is CASSETGPGPQHF. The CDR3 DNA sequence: TGTGCCAGCAGTGAGACAGGGCCAGGGCCCCAGCATTTT.

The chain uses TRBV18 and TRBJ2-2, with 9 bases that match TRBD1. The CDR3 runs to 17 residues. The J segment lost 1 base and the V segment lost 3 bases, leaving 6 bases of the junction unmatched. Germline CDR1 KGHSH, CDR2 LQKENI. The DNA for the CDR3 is TGTGCCAGCTCACCGGGACCGGGACAGGGGAACACCGGGGAGCTGTTTTTT. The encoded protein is CASSPGPGQGNTGELFF.

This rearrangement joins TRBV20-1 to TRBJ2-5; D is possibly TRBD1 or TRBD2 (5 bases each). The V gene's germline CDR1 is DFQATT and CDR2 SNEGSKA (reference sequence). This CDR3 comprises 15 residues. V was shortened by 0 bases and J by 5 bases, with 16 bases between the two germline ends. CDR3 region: CSAREGTKVRETQYF. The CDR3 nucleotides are TGCAGTGCTAGAGAGGGGACGAAGGTGAGGGAGACCCAGTACTTC.

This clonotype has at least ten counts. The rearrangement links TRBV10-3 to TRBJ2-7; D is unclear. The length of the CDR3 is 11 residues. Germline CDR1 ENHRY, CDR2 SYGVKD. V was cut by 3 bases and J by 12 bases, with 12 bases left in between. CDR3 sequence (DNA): TGTGCCATCAGTGATCGAGACGATTTGTACTTC. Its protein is CAISDRDDLYF.